Each of the 15 T cell receptor beta chains below was sequenced from the same sample in a study of T cells in tuberculosis. Sorting used thawed, overnight-rested PBMC stained with anti-CD3, a viability dye and GMM-loaded CD1B tetramer. CD1B tetramers were loaded with Rhodococcus equi-derived C32 glucose monomycolate. Sequencing was performed with immunoSEQ multiplex PCR; in TCRdb, only in-frame clones are kept and a portion is missing. The sample includes 85,000 to 100,000 clones, approximately 90% seen only once; the top ten take approximately 2%. Sequenced material: CD1b-GMM tetramer-negative cells sorted from PBMCs. These receptor sequences come from an adult woman with latent tuberculosis.

This clone was counted once. V and J are TRBV6-1 and TRBJ2-1; 8 nucleotides agree with TRBD2. The V gene's germline CDR1 is MNHNS and CDR2 SASEGT. This CDR3 has 15 residues. Trimming at V came to 2 bases and at J to 4 bases, leaving 4 bases not matched to a gene. CDR3 sequence: CASSEHAGGYNEQFF. As DNA, the CDR3 is TGTGCCAGCAGTGAACATGCGGGGGGTTACAATGAGCAGTTCTTC.

CDR3 DNA: TGTGCCAGCAGCCGGGTGCTAGCGACATGGGGGGACCAAGAGACCCAGTACTTC. Its protein product is CASSRVLATWGDQETQYF. The chain links TRBV7-9 to TRBJ2-5, with D maybe TRBD2 (6 bases). The V gene lost 5 bases and the J gene lost 0 bases, with 22 bases spanning the gap. The CDR3 sequence is 18 residues long. CDR1 is SEHNR, CDR2 FQNEAQ, per germline (reference sequence).

The gene calls are TRBV4-1 and TRBJ2-7; 8 positions match TRBD1. This CDR3 region has 11 residues. Looked up from germline, CDR1 is MGHRA and CDR2 is YSYEKL. The ends lost 10 bases at V and 7 bases at J; junction bases unmatched: 6. CDR3 residues: CAITGGGEQYV. The CDR3 DNA reads as TGCGCCATTACAGGGGGAGGAGAGCAGTACGTC.

The gene calls are TRBV7-9 and TRBJ1-1, with a tentative D call TRBD1 (5 bases). Trimming took 2 bases from V and 0 from J, leaving 22 bases between them. The CDR3 has 19 amino acids. Per the germline V gene, CDR1 is SEHNR and CDR2 is FQNEAQ (reference sequence). CDR3 loop: CASSLLPGRRGSMNTEAFF. As DNA, the CDR3 is TGTGCCAGCAGCTTATTGCCGGGGCGGAGGGGCAGCATGAACACTGAAGCTTTCTTT.

This clone was detected only once. This rearrangement joins TRBV9 to TRBJ2-3, with TRBD2 matching 14 bases. V lost 0 bases, J lost 0 bases, and 0 bases stayed unmatched. CDR3 length equals 17 residues. Germline CDR1 is SGDLS and CDR2 is YYNGEE. As DNA, the CDR3 is TGTGCCAGCAGCGTAGGACTAGCGGGGGGGAGCACAGATACGCAGTATTTT. Translation gives CASSVGLAGGSTDTQYF.

The rearrangement uses TRBV18 and TRBJ2-5, with D maybe TRBD1 (6 bases). Per the germline V gene, CDR1 is KGHSH and CDR2 is LQKENI. This CDR3 is built from 19 residues. V lost 2 bases, J lost 2 bases, and 24 bases lay in between. The CDR3 nucleotides read TGTGCCAGCTCACCAGTCCCCGCCCAACAGGGCCTACATCAAGAGACCCAGTACTTC. Amino acid sequence: CASSPVPAQQGLHQETQYF.

The chain recombines TRBV28 with TRBJ1-2; D may be TRBD1 (6 bases). The CDR3 length is 16 residues. V gave up 3 bases and J gave up 7 bases, with 21 bases separating them. Germline CDR1 MDHEN, CDR2 SYDVKM. CDR3 coding DNA: TGTGCCAGCAGTTTCGGGTTCCACAGGGTACTGAGTGGCTACACCTTC. It specifies CASSFGFHRVLSGYTF.

This chain joins TRBV2 and TRBJ2-5, with 7 nucleotides matching TRBD1. Germline assignment: CDR1 SNHLY and CDR2 FYNNEI. V shed 4 bases and J 5 bases; nucleotides not matched to a gene: 4. CDR3 length equals 13 residues. The CDR3 loop is CASSVGQEETQYF. The CDR3 DNA reads TGTGCCAGCAGTGTAGGACAGGAGGAGACCCAGTACTTC.

The chain couples TRBV13 to TRBJ1-2; a possible D gene is TRBD1 (6 bases). Germline V gene data show CDR1 as PRHDT and CDR2 as FYEKMQ (reference sequence). The CDR3 covers 13 residues. Trimming took off 7 bases at V and 8 bases at J, with 17 bases between the two ends. CDR3 protein: CASNLAGGWGYTF. CDR3 DNA: TGTGCCAGCAACCTGGCGGGGGGCTGGGGCTACACCTTC.

This clone was detected once. The chain links TRBV11-2 to TRBJ2-7, with D maybe TRBD2 (5 bases). Trimming shortened V by 5 bases and J by 4 bases, and 18 bases separated the two germline ends. CDR3 length: 15 amino acids. Germline V gene data show CDR1 as SGHAT and CDR2 as FQNNGV. CDR3 in amino acids: CASSLGLRGSYEQYF. In DNA form, the CDR3 reads TGTGCCAGCAGCCTGGGTCTTCGAGGGTCTTACGAGCAGTACTTC.

V is TRBV7-6 and J is TRBJ2-3, with 9 bases identical to TRBD2. The germline V gene has CDR1 SGHVS and CDR2 FNYEAQ. The CDR3 runs 15 residues. J gave up 5 bases and V 3 bases, and 6 bases lay outside the gene matches. This chain's CDR3 is CASSFGGGALDTQYF. The CDR3 region has the DNA TGTGCCAGCAGCTTTGGCGGGGGGGCCTTAGATACGCAGTATTTT.

The chain joins TRBV19 to TRBJ1-1; a weak D match, TRBD1 (5 bases). Germline values: CDR1 LNHDA, CDR2 SQIVND (reference sequence). This CDR3 comprises 15 residues. The V end was cut by 3 bases, the J end by 0 bases, with 11 bases between. The DNA for the CDR3 is TGTGCCAGTAGTATCCGACAGAGTTTGAACACTGAAGCTTTCTTT. This translates into CASSIRQSLNTEAFF.

The chain combines TRBV5-1 with TRBJ2-3, with TRBD2 matching 9 bases. Looked up from germline, CDR1 is SGHRS and CDR2 is YFSETQ. This CDR3 comprises 17 residues. J was trimmed by 2 bases and V by 4 bases; bases with no gene match: 11. CDR3: CASSNQRGATITDTQYF. The CDR3 DNA is TGCGCCAGCAGCAACCAGCGGGGGGCCACTATCACAGATACGCAGTATTTT.

V usage is TRBV5-1 and J usage is TRBJ2-5, with 8 nucleotides matching TRBD2. The germline V gene has CDR1 SGHRS and CDR2 YFSETQ. This CDR3 has 14 amino acids. With 4 bases clipped from V and 1 base from J, the junction kept 3 bases outside the gene matches. The DNA for the CDR3 is TGCGCCAGCAGCCGTAGCGGGGCCCAAGAGACCCAGTACTTC. It is translated as CASSRSGAQETQYF. The whole variable domain, remainder taken from reference TRBV5-1 and TRBJ2-5, is KAGVTQTPRYLIKTRGQQVTLSCSPISGHRSVSWYQQTPGQGLQFLFEYFSETQRNKGNFPGRFSGRQFSNSRSEMNVSTLELGDSALYLCASSRSGAQETQYFGPGTRLLVL.

A note on this clone: The conserved phenylalanine or tryptophan is not found at the CDR3 terminus, so this likely reflects a read error. The chain couples TRBV5-4 to TRBJ2-7; TRBD2 might be the D (5 bases). The CDR3 runs to 15 residues. Per germline, CDR1 SGHNT and CDR2 YYREEE (reference sequence). Trimming cost V 4 bases and J 5 bases, with 19 bases left between them. The DNA for the CDR3 is TGTGCCAGCAGCCCTCTCGGGGATTTACCCCACGAGCAGTACCTC. Its translation is CASSPLGDLPHEQYL.